In this sample, the clone carrying this T cell receptor beta chain turned up once. The method was immunoSEQ multiplex PCR; TCRdb's version includes in-frame clones alone and lacks a portion of them. The sample shows some 2,000,000 clones, 90% to 97% of them seen only once. The data originate from a study of shared clonotypes between healthy human individuals. In germline, CDR1 is LNHDA, CDR2 SQIVND (reference sequence). V lost 6 bases, J lost 12 bases, and 24 bases lay in between. CDR3 length equals 15 residues. The TCR originated in a man in his late teens or twenties in good health. The sample taken for sequencing was naive CD4+ T cells sorted from blood. As to subset: CD45RA+ positively selected. This sequence joins TRBV19 and TRBJ2-1; either TRBD1 or TRBD2 may fit D (6 bases each). The CDR3 nucleotides are TGTGCCAGTAGCTACGCGGGACAAGGGATTCAGGGGCAGTTCTTC. This translates into CASSYAGQGIQGQFF.